A selection of T cell receptor beta chains follows, all from one sample in a study of blood T cell repertoires in COVID-19. Some clones are missing from TCRdb's copy, which holds only in-frame ones; the method was immunoSEQ multiplex PCR. The table records about 180,000 clones, about 88% of them present only once. The source material was peripheral blood. The receptors shown here come from a man in his fifties or sixties with COVID-19, enrolled during active disease. Both conserved end residues are part of each CDR3. The D gene is left open where the match is weak. Rows give clone size only sometimes, using once, few, many, or a class for an expanded clone.

d_call clone_size j_call v_call cdr3_aa cdr3_nt
TRBD2 NA TRBJ2-1 TRBV19 CASSIRVGVLAGGEQFF TGTGCCAGTAGTATTCGCGTTGGGGTACTAGCGGGCGGTGAGCAGTTCTTC
NA NA TRBJ1-2 TRBV2 CASRASRTFSSGYTF TGTGCCAGCCGAGCCTCTAGGACATTTTCCAGCGGCTACACCTTC
TRBD1 NA TRBJ1-2 TRBV6-5 CAILAGTVYGYTF TGTGCCATCTTAGCGGGGACAGTCTATGGCTACACCTTC
NA NA TRBJ2-7 TRBV5-1 CASSLGRVLNEQYF TGCGCCAGCAGCTTGGGCAGGGTTCTCAACGAGCAGTACTTC
NA NA TRBJ2-1 TRBV7-3 CASSSRDTYNEQFF TGTGCCAGCAGCTCTCGGGACACCTACAATGAGCAGTTCTTC
NA NA TRBJ1-1 TRBV14 CATSQNVNTEAFF TGTGCCACCTCACAGAACGTGAACACTGAAGCTTTCTTT
TRBD1 NA TRBJ2-5 TRBV4-1 CASSGTGGGETQYF TGCGCCAGCAGCGGGACAGGGGGCGGAGAGACCCAGTACTTC
NA once TRBJ1-2 TRBV10-1 CASTETAAGYGYTF TGCGCCAGCACTGAGACAGCTGCTGGTTATGGCTACACCTTC
NA NA TRBJ2-7 TRBV11-2 CASSLDGGGIVFYEQYF TGTGCCAGCAGCTTAGATGGTGGGGGGATTGTTTTTTACGAGCAGTACTTC
TRBD1 NA TRBJ1-1 TRBV4-3 CASSRGGQGMNTEAFF TGCGCCAGCAGCCGAGGAGGACAGGGGATGAACACTGAAGCTTTCTTT
TRBD1 NA TRBJ2-2 TRBV15 CATSRVVWQGAAGELFF TGTGCCACCAGCAGAGTGGTTTGGCAGGGGGCGGCCGGGGAGCTGTTTTTT
NA NA TRBJ1-5 TRBV19 CASSIDQRTVPNQPQHF TGTGCCAGTAGTATAGACCAGAGGACAGTCCCCAATCAGCCCCAGCATTTT
NA NA TRBJ1-6 TRBV4-3 CASSQSDRHNSPLHF TGCGCCAGCAGCCAATCGGACAGACATAATTCACCCCTCCACTTT
NA NA TRBJ2-1 TRBV12-5 CASGFSVYNEQFF TGTGCTAGTGGTTTTTCTGTCTACAATGAGCAGTTCTTC
TRBD2 NA TRBJ2-1 TRBV5-4 CASSSGTSLDEQFF TGTGCCAGCAGCTCTGGGACTAGTCTCGATGAGCAGTTCTTC
NA NA TRBJ1-5 TRBV5-6 CASSLSQGLSNQPQHF TGTGCCAGCAGCTTGTCTCAGGGGCTCAGCAATCAGCCCCAGCATTTT
TRBD1 NA TRBJ2-7 TRBV10-2 CASLALGQGLWEQYF TGCGCCAGCCTCGCACTGGGACAGGGCCTCTGGGAGCAGTACTTC
TRBD2 few TRBJ2-3 TRBV6-1 CASSEVRLAADTQYF TGTGCCAGCAGTGAAGTGAGACTAGCTGCAGATACGCAGTATTTT
TRBD1 NA TRBJ2-6 TRBV18 CASSPGTGVLPGANVLTF TGTGCCAGCTCACCGGGGACAGGGGTCCTCCCTGGGGCCAACGTCCTGACTTTC
NA NA TRBJ1-5 TRBV27 CASSKLPQHF TGTGCCAGCAGTAAATTACCCCAGCATTTT
TRBD2 NA TRBJ2-7 TRBV19 CASSLAGAYEQYF TGTGCCAGTAGTCTAGCGGGAGCCTACGAGCAGTACTTC
TRBD2 NA TRBJ2-1 TRBV7-3 CASSSGLAATYNEQFF TGTGCCAGCAGCTCGGGACTAGCAGCCACCTACAATGAGCAGTTCTTC
TRBD1 NA TRBJ1-2 TRBV7-2 CASSPGTATGIYGYTF TGTGCCAGCAGCCCCGGGACAGCAACTGGCATCTATGGCTACACCTTC
TRBD1 NA TRBJ2-7 TRBV6-5 CATIRSGGQAYEQYF TGTGCCACTATCCGATCTGGGGGACAGGCCTACGAGCAGTACTTC
NA NA TRBJ1-1 TRBV27 CASSFAMNTEAFF TGTGCCAGCAGTTTTGCGATGAACACTGAAGCTTTCTTT
NA NA TRBJ2-5 TRBV21-1 CASSIPLAGGQETQYF TGTGCCAGCAGCATACCACTAGCGGGGGGCCAAGAGACCCAGTACTTC
NA NA TRBJ2-3 TRBV7-2 CASSLLRSDTQYF TGTGCCAGCAGCTTACTCAGGTCAGATACGCAGTATTTT
TRBD1 NA TRBJ1-1 TRBV7-2 CASSEQGAHTEAFF TGTGCCAGCAGCGAACAGGGGGCGCACACTGAAGCTTTCTTT
TRBD1 NA TRBJ1-6 TRBV7-3 CASSFRQGRSYNSPLHF TGTGCCAGCAGCTTCCGACAGGGGCGCTCCTATAATTCACCCCTCCACTTT
NA NA TRBJ2-3 TRBV28 CASSPLGVSTDTQYF TGTGCCAGCAGCCCCCTAGGGGTTAGCACAGATACGCAGTATTTT
NA NA TRBJ1-6 TRBV18 CASSPRGPGTNSPLHF TGTGCCAGCTCACCACGCGGGCCAGGCACTAATTCACCCCTCCACTTT
NA NA TRBJ2-3 TRBV7-8 CASSFPEGDTQYF TGTGCCAGCAGCTTCCCCGAGGGAGATACGCAGTATTTT